This TCR beta chain was recovered during a study of T-cell memory formation after mild COVID-19. Germline assignment: CDR1 SGHTA and CDR2 FQGNSA. V was pared by 1 base and J by 0 bases, with 13 bases between. The CDR3 runs 17 residues. The authors produced TCR alpha and TCR beta cDNA libraries with sample barcodes and UMIs by 5'RACE using constant-segment primers. MiXCR, applied by TCRdb to the 5' RACE reads, yields one record per CDR3 protein. Here the sample spans 550,000 to 650,000 distinct CDR3 sequences, around 15% being singletons. The rearrangement joins TRBV7-2 to TRBJ1-5; D unresolved. This clonotype was obtained from an adult woman who had mild COVID-19 (a few samples of this study predate the infection). Cell type and time point are not known. The sequencing input was PBMCs or a T cell subset sorted from them (not recorded which). The DNA for the CDR3 is TGTGCCAGCAGCTTAGAGGGCCATACTTATAGCAATCAGCCCCAGCATTTT. This gives the protein CASSLEGHTYSNQPQHF.